The rows below give T cell receptor beta chains drawn from one sample of a study of blood T cell repertoires in COVID-19. Method: immunoSEQ multiplex PCR; TCRdb's copy keeps in-frame clones and lacks some. The sample yields just over 300,000 clones, under 90% seen once. Source material: peripheral blood. These receptors were collected from a woman aged 25 to 39 with COVID-19, enrolled during active disease. Each CDR3 is given with its conserved first and last residue. Fields, in order: clone size, D gene, V gene, J gene, CDR3 length, CDR3 protein, CDR3 DNA. A D gene is named only where the DNA matches it firmly. Size tells how often a clone was seen (once, few, many) or the class of an expanded clone, and some rows leave it out.

abundance: .
d_gene: .
v_gene: TRBV7-6
j_gene: TRBJ1-4
len: 15
CDR3aa: CASSSNKNEGEKLFF
CDR3nt: TGTGCCAGCAGCTCTAACAAAAATGAGGGTGAAAAACTGTTTTTT

abundance: .
d_gene: TRBD2
v_gene: TRBV27
j_gene: TRBJ2-5
len: 19
CDR3aa: CASSSSWTSGGPGQETQYF
CDR3nt: TGTGCCAGCAGTTCCTCTTGGACTAGCGGGGGGCCGGGCCAAGAGACCCAGTACTTC

abundance: .
d_gene: TRBD2
v_gene: TRBV28
j_gene: TRBJ2-1
len: 14
CDR3aa: CASSPGLAGREQFF
CDR3nt: TGTGCCAGCAGCCCGGGACTAGCGGGCCGGGAGCAGTTCTTC

abundance: .
d_gene: TRBD1
v_gene: TRBV19
j_gene: TRBJ1-6
len: 17
CDR3aa: CASRPGQGLLYNSPLHF
CDR3nt: TGTGCCAGTAGACCCGGACAGGGACTTCTCTATAATTCACCCCTCCACTTT

abundance: .
d_gene: TRBD2
v_gene: TRBV3-1/TRBV3-2
j_gene: TRBJ2-2
len: 16
CDR3aa: CASKVGIAGTGGELFF
CDR3nt: TGTGCCAGCAAAGTCGGAATAGCGGGGACGGGCGGGGAGCTGTTTTTT

abundance: .
d_gene: TRBD1
v_gene: TRBV3-1/TRBV3-2
j_gene: TRBJ1-5
len: 16
CDR3aa: CASSPSLGQPNQPQHF
CDR3nt: TGTGCCAGCAGCCCTTCGTTGGGACAGCCGAATCAGCCCCAGCATTTT

abundance: .
d_gene: .
v_gene: TRBV11-2
j_gene: TRBJ1-1
len: 16
CDR3aa: CASSLAYGRVNTEAFF
CDR3nt: TGTGCCAGCAGCTTGGCGTACGGCAGGGTGAACACTGAAGCTTTCTTT

abundance: few
d_gene: .
v_gene: TRBV3-1/TRBV3-2
j_gene: TRBJ1-4
len: 15
CDR3aa: CASSPLGSINEKLFF
CDR3nt: TGTGCCAGCAGCCCCCTTGGGAGTATTAATGAAAAACTGTTTTTT

abundance: .
d_gene: .
v_gene: TRBV24-1
j_gene: TRBJ2-1
len: 14
CDR3aa: CATSDSGQYNEQFF
CDR3nt: TGTGCCACCAGTGATTCTGGACAGTACAATGAGCAGTTCTTC

abundance: .
d_gene: TRBD1
v_gene: TRBV18
j_gene: TRBJ1-3
len: 15
CDR3aa: CASSETGGPVNTIYF
CDR3nt: TGTGCCAGCTCGGAGACAGGGGGCCCCGTGAACACCATATATTTT

abundance: .
d_gene: .
v_gene: TRBV6-5
j_gene: TRBJ2-7
len: 13
CDR3aa: CASSRDTSYEQYF
CDR3nt: TGTGCCAGCAGCAGGGACACCTCCTACGAGCAGTACTTC

abundance: .
d_gene: .
v_gene: TRBV29-1
j_gene: TRBJ2-3
len: 12
CDR3aa: CSVEVESGTQYF
CDR3nt: TGCAGCGTTGAAGTGGAGAGCGGTACGCAGTATTTT

abundance: .
d_gene: TRBD1
v_gene: TRBV10-1
j_gene: TRBJ1-5
len: 21
CDR3aa: CASSEPPAGTDRLVNNQPQHF
CDR3nt: TGCGCCAGCAGTGAACCACCCGCCGGGACAGATAGGTTAGTCAACAATCAGCCCCAGCATTTT

abundance: .
d_gene: .
v_gene: TRBV6-5
j_gene: TRBJ1-1
len: 13
CDR3aa: CASSTTPRREAFF
CDR3nt: TGTGCCAGCAGCACCACGCCCCGGAGGGAAGCTTTCTTT

abundance: .
d_gene: TRBD2
v_gene: TRBV3-1/TRBV3-2
j_gene: TRBJ2-1
len: 16
CDR3aa: CASSQERASGPGEQFF
CDR3nt: TGTGCCAGCAGCCAAGAGAGGGCTAGCGGCCCCGGAGAGCAGTTCTTC

abundance: .
d_gene: TRBD2
v_gene: TRBV6-6
j_gene: TRBJ2-1
len: 14
CDR3aa: CASSLGSGGNEQFF
CDR3nt: TGTGCCAGCAGTTTAGGAAGCGGGGGTAATGAGCAGTTCTTC

abundance: .
d_gene: TRBD2
v_gene: TRBV5-6
j_gene: TRBJ2-1
len: 18
CDR3aa: CASRPLAGGSSGYNEQFF
CDR3nt: TGTGCCAGCAGGCCACTAGCGGGGGGGAGCAGTGGCTACAATGAGCAGTTCTTC

abundance: .
d_gene: .
v_gene: TRBV28
j_gene: TRBJ1-5
len: 15
CDR3aa: CASSLFGQGNQPQHF
CDR3nt: TGTGCCAGCAGTTTATTTGGGCAGGGCAATCAGCCCCAGCATTTT

abundance: .
d_gene: TRBD1
v_gene: TRBV11-1
j_gene: TRBJ1-1
len: 15
CDR3aa: CASSLSGGWNTEAFF
CDR3nt: TGTGCCAGCAGCTTGTCAGGGGGCTGGAACACTGAAGCTTTCTTT

abundance: .
d_gene: .
v_gene: TRBV6-1
j_gene: TRBJ2-1
len: 14
CDR3aa: CASSDFVADNEQFF
CDR3nt: TGTGCCAGCAGTGATTTCGTTGCAGACAATGAGCAGTTCTTC

abundance: .
d_gene: TRBD1
v_gene: TRBV4-1
j_gene: TRBJ1-2
len: 17
CDR3aa: CASSQEAEDRGRGGYTF
CDR3nt: TGCGCCAGCAGCCAAGAAGCGGAGGACAGGGGGCGGGGTGGCTACACCTTC

abundance: .
d_gene: TRBD2
v_gene: TRBV5-6
j_gene: TRBJ2-3
len: 14
CDR3aa: CASSLAGDTDTQYF
CDR3nt: TGTGCCAGCAGCTTAGCGGGGGACACAGATACGCAGTATTTT

abundance: .
d_gene: .
v_gene: TRBV14
j_gene: TRBJ1-1
len: 12
CDR3aa: CASSQFDSEAFF
CDR3nt: TGTGCCAGCAGCCAGTTCGACTCTGAAGCTTTCTTT

abundance: .
d_gene: .
v_gene: TRBV14
j_gene: TRBJ1-2
len: 15
CDR3aa: CASSQESRSWWGYTF
CDR3nt: TGTGCCAGCAGCCAAGAGAGTAGGAGTTGGTGGGGCTACACCTTC

abundance: once
d_gene: TRBD1
v_gene: TRBV28
j_gene: TRBJ2-1
len: 16
CDR3aa: CASSLLGTAPYNEQFF
CDR3nt: TGTGCCAGCAGTTTACTCGGGACAGCCCCCTACAATGAGCAGTTCTTC

abundance: few
d_gene: .
v_gene: TRBV4-2
j_gene: TRBJ1-1
len: 15
CDR3aa: CASSPIGQLNTEAFF
CDR3nt: TGTGCCAGCAGCCCGATAGGACAGCTGAACACTGAAGCTTTCTTT

abundance: .
d_gene: TRBD1
v_gene: TRBV7-3
j_gene: TRBJ1-1
len: 15
CDR3aa: CASREDRASNTEAFF
CDR3nt: TGTGCCAGCAGGGAAGACAGGGCCAGCAACACTGAAGCTTTCTTT

abundance: once
d_gene: TRBD1
v_gene: TRBV6-1
j_gene: TRBJ1-1
len: 15
CDR3aa: CASKLRQGANTEAFF
CDR3nt: TGTGCCAGCAAACTGAGACAGGGGGCGAACACTGAAGCTTTCTTT

abundance: .
d_gene: .
v_gene: TRBV30
j_gene: TRBJ1-1
len: 14
CDR3aa: CAWRGTRAETEAFF
CDR3nt: TGTGCCTGGAGGGGCACGAGGGCGGAAACTGAAGCTTTCTTT

abundance: once
d_gene: TRBD1
v_gene: TRBV3-1/TRBV3-2
j_gene: TRBJ1-1
len: 17
CDR3aa: CASSHHRDRGPGTEAFF
CDR3nt: TGTGCCAGCAGCCATCACCGGGACAGGGGGCCCGGGACTGAAGCTTTCTTT

abundance: .
d_gene: TRBD1
v_gene: TRBV12-5
j_gene: TRBJ1-2
len: 14
CDR3aa: CASGLGRQGHGYTF
CDR3nt: TGTGCTAGTGGTTTGGGCAGACAGGGACATGGCTACACCTTC

abundance: .
d_gene: TRBD2
v_gene: TRBV7-8
j_gene: TRBJ2-1
len: 17
CDR3aa: CASSLEGLAGDYNEQFF
CDR3nt: TGTGCCAGCAGCTTAGAGGGACTAGCGGGGGACTACAATGAGCAGTTCTTC

abundance: .
d_gene: .
v_gene: TRBV5-1
j_gene: TRBJ1-2
len: 16
CDR3aa: CASSLGTDEVLRGYTF
CDR3nt: TGCGCCAGCAGCTTGGGGACTGACGAGGTCTTGCGGGGCTACACCTTC